This is a list of T cell receptor beta chains from one sample in a study of cytomegalovirus exposure and HLA in healthy donors. Data came from immunoSEQ multiplex PCR; TCRdb stores just in-frame clones and leaves some out. The table shows about 180,000 clones, with less than 90% occurring only once. The sample consisted of PBMCs. These receptors were taken from a girl aged 10 to 17 in good health and CMV-seropositive. Both conserved end residues are part of each CDR3. The order of the fields is D gene, J gene, clone size, V gene, CDR3 protein, CDR3 DNA. The D gene is left open where the match is weak. Clone sizes are given selectively: once, few, many, or a class where the clone is expanded.

d_call: TRBD2
j_call: TRBJ2-7
clone_size: few
v_call: TRBV5-6
cdr3_aa: CASSLVSSGWYEQYF
cdr3_nt: TGTGCCAGCAGCTTGGTCTCTAGCGGGTGGTACGAGCAGTACTTC

d_call: .
j_call: TRBJ2-3
clone_size: .
v_call: TRBV30
cdr3_aa: CAWTPGVFDTQYF
cdr3_nt: TGTGCCTGGACCCCCGGAGTTTTCGATACGCAGTATTTT

d_call: TRBD2
j_call: TRBJ2-7
clone_size: .
v_call: TRBV9
cdr3_aa: CASSRAGGAIYEQYF
cdr3_nt: TGTGCCAGCAGCCGAGCGGGGGGGGCGATCTACGAGCAGTACTTC

d_call: TRBD1
j_call: TRBJ2-3
clone_size: .
v_call: TRBV5-1
cdr3_aa: CASSLVAPTGTDTQYF
cdr3_nt: TGCGCCAGCAGCTTGGTGGCGCCGACAGGGACAGATACGCAGTATTTT

d_call: .
j_call: TRBJ2-6
clone_size: .
v_call: TRBV9
cdr3_aa: CASSAPAGANVLTF
cdr3_nt: TGTGCCAGCAGCGCCCCCGCTGGGGCCAACGTCCTGACTTTC

d_call: TRBD1
j_call: TRBJ1-1
clone_size: few
v_call: TRBV10-3
cdr3_aa: CAISEGQGTEAFF
cdr3_nt: TGTGCCATCAGTGAGGGACAGGGTACTGAAGCTTTCTTT

d_call: TRBD2
j_call: TRBJ2-7
clone_size: .
v_call: TRBV4-2
cdr3_aa: CASSQDLAGGISYEQYF
cdr3_nt: TGTGCCAGCAGCCAAGACTTAGCGGGAGGTATCTCCTACGAGCAGTACTTC

d_call: TRBD2
j_call: TRBJ2-1
clone_size: .
v_call: TRBV29-1
cdr3_aa: CSVAEREVQVWNEQFF
cdr3_nt: TGCAGCGTCGCGGAGCGGGAGGTTCAGGTTTGGAATGAGCAGTTCTTC

d_call: TRBD2
j_call: TRBJ2-2
clone_size: few
v_call: TRBV2
cdr3_aa: CASASGRPGELFF
cdr3_nt: TGTGCCAGCGCTAGCGGGAGGCCCGGGGAGCTGTTTTTT

d_call: TRBD1
j_call: TRBJ2-7
clone_size: few
v_call: TRBV6-5
cdr3_aa: CASSPGTGSYEQYF
cdr3_nt: TGTGCCAGCAGTCCCGGGACAGGCTCCTACGAGCAGTACTTC

d_call: TRBD2
j_call: TRBJ2-7
clone_size: .
v_call: TRBV7-2
cdr3_aa: CASSPTSGNRYEQYF
cdr3_nt: TGTGCCAGCAGCCCTACTAGCGGGAATCGATACGAGCAGTACTTC

d_call: TRBD1
j_call: TRBJ1-2
clone_size: .
v_call: TRBV4-1
cdr3_aa: CASSQEDRGNYGYTF
cdr3_nt: TGCGCCAGCAGCCAGGAGGACAGGGGGAACTATGGCTACACCTTC

d_call: .
j_call: TRBJ2-7
clone_size: .
v_call: TRBV21-1
cdr3_aa: CASSKEGENGTTSLLAPTLPKQYF
cdr3_nt: TGTGCCAGCAGCAAAGAGGGGGAAAATGGTACGACATCCCTTCTAGCCCCGACATTACCGAAGCAGTACTTC

d_call: .
j_call: TRBJ2-7
clone_size: once
v_call: TRBV28
cdr3_aa: CASSLWDNSYEQYF
cdr3_nt: TGTGCCAGCAGTTTATGGGACAACTCCTACGAGCAGTACTTC

d_call: .
j_call: TRBJ2-2
clone_size: .
v_call: TRBV11-3
cdr3_aa: CASSSLEGELFF
cdr3_nt: TGTGCCAGCAGCTCACTCGAGGGGGAGCTGTTTTTT

d_call: .
j_call: TRBJ2-7
clone_size: .
v_call: TRBV4-1
cdr3_aa: CASSQVQGLSSYEQYF
cdr3_nt: TGCGCCAGCAGCCAAGTTCAAGGACTTAGCTCCTACGAGCAGTACTTC

d_call: .
j_call: TRBJ1-1
clone_size: few
v_call: TRBV27
cdr3_aa: CASILPWTDLNTEAFF
cdr3_nt: TGTGCCAGCATTCTACCTTGGACAGATTTGAACACTGAAGCTTTCTTT

d_call: .
j_call: TRBJ1-1
clone_size: .
v_call: TRBV6-5
cdr3_aa: CASSYTTGRSEAFF
cdr3_nt: TGTGCCAGCAGTTACACGACAGGAAGGTCTGAAGCTTTCTTT

d_call: .
j_call: TRBJ1-2
clone_size: .
v_call: TRBV5-6
cdr3_aa: CASSPGYGYTF
cdr3_nt: TGTGCCAGCAGCCCGGGCTATGGCTACACCTTC

d_call: .
j_call: TRBJ1-5
clone_size: .
v_call: TRBV2
cdr3_aa: CASRFRLQMYQPQHF
cdr3_nt: TGTGCCAGCAGGTTCAGGTTACAGATGTATCAGCCCCAGCATTTT

d_call: .
j_call: TRBJ2-7
clone_size: .
v_call: TRBV5-6
cdr3_aa: CASSFREHEQYF
cdr3_nt: TGTGCCAGCAGCTTTCGGGAGCACGAGCAGTACTTC

d_call: .
j_call: TRBJ2-3
clone_size: .
v_call: TRBV5-4
cdr3_aa: CASSLQLVTTDTQYF
cdr3_nt: TGTGCCAGCAGCTTGCAACTAGTTACGACAGATACGCAGTATTTT